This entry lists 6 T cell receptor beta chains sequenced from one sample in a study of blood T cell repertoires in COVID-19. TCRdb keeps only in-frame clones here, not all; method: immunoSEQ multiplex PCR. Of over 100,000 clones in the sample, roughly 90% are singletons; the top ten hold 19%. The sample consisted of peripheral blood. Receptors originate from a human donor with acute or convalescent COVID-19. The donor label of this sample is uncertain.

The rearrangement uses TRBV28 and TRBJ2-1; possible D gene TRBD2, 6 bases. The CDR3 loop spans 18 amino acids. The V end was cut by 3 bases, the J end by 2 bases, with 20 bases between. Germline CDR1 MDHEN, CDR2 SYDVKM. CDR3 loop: CASSFEGLLTWAYNEQFF. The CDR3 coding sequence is TGTGCCAGCAGTTTTGAGGGACTCCTCACCTGGGCCTACAATGAGCAGTTCTTC. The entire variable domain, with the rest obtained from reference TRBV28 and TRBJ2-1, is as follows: DVKVTQSSRYLVKRTGEKVFLECVQDMDHENMFWYRQDPGLGLRLIYFSYDVKMKEKGDIPEGYSVSREKKERFSLILESASTNQTSMYLCASSFEGLLTWAYNEQFFGPGTRLTVL.

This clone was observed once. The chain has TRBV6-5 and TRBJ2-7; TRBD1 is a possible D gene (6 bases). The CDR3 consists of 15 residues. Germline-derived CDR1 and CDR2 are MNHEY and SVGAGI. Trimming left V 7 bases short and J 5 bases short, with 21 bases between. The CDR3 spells CASTTLQGSVNEQYF. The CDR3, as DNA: TGTGCCAGCACTACCTTGCAGGGGAGCGTTAACGAGCAGTACTTC.

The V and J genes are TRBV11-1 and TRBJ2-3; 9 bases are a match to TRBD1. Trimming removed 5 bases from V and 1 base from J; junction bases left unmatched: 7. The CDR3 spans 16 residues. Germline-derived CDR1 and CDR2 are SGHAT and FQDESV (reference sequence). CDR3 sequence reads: CASSLVQGAGTDTQYF. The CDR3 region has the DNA TGTGCCAGCAGCCTCGTACAGGGGGCCGGCACAGATACGCAGTATTTT.

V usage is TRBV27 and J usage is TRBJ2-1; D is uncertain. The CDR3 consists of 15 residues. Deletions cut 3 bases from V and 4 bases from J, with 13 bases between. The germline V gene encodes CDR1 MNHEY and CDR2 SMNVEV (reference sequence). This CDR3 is CASSFKPLNYNEQFF. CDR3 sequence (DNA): TGTGCCAGCAGTTTTAAACCGCTAAATTACAATGAGCAGTTCTTC.

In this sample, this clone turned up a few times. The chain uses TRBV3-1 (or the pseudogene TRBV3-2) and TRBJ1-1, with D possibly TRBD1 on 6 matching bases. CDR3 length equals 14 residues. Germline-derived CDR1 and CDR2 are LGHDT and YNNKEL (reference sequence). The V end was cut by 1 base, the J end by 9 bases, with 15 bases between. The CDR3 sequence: CASSQGTALPKAFF. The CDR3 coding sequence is TGTGCCAGCAGCCAAGGGACAGCGCTTCCAAAAGCTTTCTTT.

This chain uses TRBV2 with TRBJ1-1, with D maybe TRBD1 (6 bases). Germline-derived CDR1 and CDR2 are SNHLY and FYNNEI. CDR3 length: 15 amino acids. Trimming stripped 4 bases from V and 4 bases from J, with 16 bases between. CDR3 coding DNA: TGTGCCAGCAGTGTCTTTCAGGGGACCGGCACTGAAGCTTTCTTT. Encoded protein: CASSVFQGTGTEAFF.